This T cell receptor (beta chain) was retrieved from a study of neurological immune-mediated disorders. Germline CDR1 and CDR2: MDHEN and SYDVKM. V lost 4 bases to trimming and J lost 7 bases; unmatched junction nucleotides: 12. There are 17 residues in the CDR3. A total of 2 million PBMCs stored at -80 degrees C provided the unsorted libraries. This clonotype came up many times. MiXCR, run by TCRdb on the 5' RACE reads, gives a single entry per CDR3 protein. The sample has 65,000 to 90,000 distinct CDR3 sequences, 2.5% to 4% seen once; the top ten hold roughly 5.2%. The material sequenced was PBMCs. V is TRBV28 and J is TRBJ2-1, with 11 bases aligning to TRBD1. This TCR was recovered from a woman between 50 and 59 years old with multiple sclerosis. The CDR3 coding sequence is TGTGCCAGCAGTTGGGGGGGGACAGGGGGTCACATGAATGAGCAGTTCTTC. It yields the protein CASSWGGTGGHMNEQFF.